This is a list of T cell receptor beta chains from one sample in a study of T-cell reconstitution after alpha-beta-depleted transplantation in children. TCRdb redid the calling of the PCR reads with MiXCR, one entry per CDR3 protein. This table holds some 840,000 distinct CDR3 sequences, about 16% found once. This specimen consisted of PBMCs, mostly from graft donor cells, obtained 360 days after TCRalphabeta/CD19-depleted stem cell transplant. These receptors originate from a male patient aged 10-17 years who had a stem cell transplant for acute lymphoblastic leukemia, so the T cells may come from the graft donor. Each CDR3 is given with its conserved first and last residue. The D gene is left open where the match is weak. Not every row has a clone size; where given, it reads once, few, many or a size class.

>NA|TRBJ2-1|NA|TRBV11-2
CASSLDNLGSYNEQFF
TGTGCCAGCAGCTTAGATAATCTCGGGTCCTACAATGAGCAGTTCTTC
>NA|TRBJ2-7|few|TRBV5-6
CASSSKVAYEQYF
TGTGCCAGCAGCTCAAAGGTTGCCTACGAGCAGTACTTC
>TRBD1|TRBJ1-2|few|TRBV12-3/TRBV12-4
CASSPLDRVYGGYTF
TGTGCCAGCAGTCCACTGGACAGGGTCTATGGAGGCTACACCTTC
>NA|TRBJ2-5|few|TRBV12-3/TRBV12-4
CASSTSTETQYF
TGTGCCAGCAGCACTAGCACGGAGACCCAGTACTTC
>NA|TRBJ1-1|many|TRBV9
CASSVVVGGARSEAFF
TGTGCCAGCAGCGTAGTTGTAGGAGGGGCTCGGTCTGAAGCTTTCTTT
>NA|TRBJ2-7|NA|TRBV2
CASRGGLSSSYEQYF
TGTGCCAGCAGAGGAGGACTCTCATCCTCCTACGAGCAGTACTTC
>TRBD2|TRBJ2-2|NA|TRBV5-4
CASSRGLAGYTGELFF
TGTGCCAGCAGCCGTGGACTAGCGGGATACACCGGGGAGCTGTTTTTT
>NA|TRBJ1-1|NA|TRBV7-3
CASSPNGATEAFF
TGTGCCAGCAGCCCGAACGGGGCAACTGAAGCTTTCTTT
>NA|TRBJ2-7|NA|TRBV18
CASSPIDRHF
TGTGCCAGCTCACCTATAGACAGGCACTTC
>NA|TRBJ2-6|few|TRBV25-1
CASSEFSGANVLTF
TGTGCCAGCAGTGAGTTCTCTGGGGCCAACGTCCTGACTTTC
>TRBD1|TRBJ1-6|few|TRBV12-3/TRBV12-4
CASSSRGTGNSPLHF
TGTGCCAGCAGTTCTCGGGGGACAGGGAATTCACCCCTCCACTTT
>NA|TRBJ2-5|many|TRBV6-2/TRBV6-3
CASRVTGLETQYF
TGTGCCAGCAGAGTTACGGGACTAGAGACCCAGTACTTC
>NA|TRBJ2-7|NA|TRBV5-1
CASSLSGVSFEQYF
TGCGCCAGCAGCTTGTCCGGGGTGTCGTTCGAGCAGTACTTC
>TRBD2|TRBJ2-3|few|TRBV5-5
CASSSGLDPDTQYF
TGTGCCAGCAGCTCCGGACTAGACCCAGATACGCAGTATTTT
>TRBD2|TRBJ2-7|NA|TRBV5-1
CASSARLAGLTYEQYF
TGCGCCAGCAGCGCGAGACTAGCGGGCTTGACCTACGAGCAGTACTTC
>NA|TRBJ2-1|NA|TRBV7-4
CASSLRTGTYAPARKLSYNEQFF
TGTGCCAGCAGCTTGCGGACCGGGACCTACGCCCCCGCGCGGAAGCTCTCCTACAATGAGCAGTTCTTC
>NA|TRBJ2-3|NA|TRBV7-9
CASSLAFSTDTQYF
TGTGCCAGCAGCTTAGCGTTCAGCACAGATACGCAGTATTTT
>NA|TRBJ2-7|NA|TRBV15
CATSRDPDYYEQYF
TGTGCCACCAGCAGAGATCCGGACTACTACGAGCAGTACTTC
>NA|TRBJ2-3|NA|TRBV5-1
CASSSATPTDTQYF
TGCGCCAGCAGCTCGGCGACACCAACAGATACGCAGTATTTT
>NA|TRBJ1-4|NA|TRBV28
CASSPESTNEKLFF
TGTGCCAGCAGTCCAGAGTCAACTAATGAAAAACTGTTTTTT
>NA|TRBJ2-2|few|TRBV9
CASSVTLDEGNTGELFF
TGTGCCAGCAGCGTAACCCTTGACGAGGGGAACACCGGGGAGCTGTTTTTT
>NA|TRBJ2-7|NA|TRBV6-5
CASSFETRPHEQYF
TGTGCCAGCAGTTTCGAGACTAGACCCCACGAGCAGTACTTC
>NA|TRBJ2-2|NA|TRBV29-1
CSVDRGTGNTGELFF
TGCAGCGTTGATCGCGGGACGGGGAACACCGGGGAGCTGTTTTTT
>NA|TRBJ1-2|NA|TRBV14
CASSQRNREANYGYTF
TGTGCCAGCAGCCAACGAAACAGGGAAGCTAACTATGGCTACACCTTC
>TRBD2|TRBJ2-1|NA|TRBV7-8
CASSSWEGPLVNEQFF
TGTGCCAGCAGCTCATGGGAGGGCCCGTTGGTCAATGAGCAGTTCTTC
>NA|TRBJ2-1|NA|TRBV15
CATSRGRGQGGYSGKRDYNEQFF
TGTGCCACCAGCAGAGGACGGGGACAGGGTGGTTATAGCGGGAAACGGGATTACAATGAGCAGTTCTTC
>NA|TRBJ2-3|NA|TRBV7-3
CASSLAGTHTDTQYF
TGTGCCAGCAGCTTAGCCGGGACTCACACAGATACGCAGTATTTT
>NA|TRBJ2-3|few|TRBV5-1
CASRNGQPDTDTQYF
TGCGCCAGCAGGAATGGACAGCCTGACACAGATACGCAGTATTTT
>TRBD1|TRBJ1-1|few|TRBV12-3/TRBV12-4
CASSSPTGVNTEAFF
TGTGCCAGCAGCTCCCCGACAGGGGTGAACACTGAAGCTTTCTTT
>NA|TRBJ2-3|NA|TRBV29-1
CSASKLDTQYF
TGCAGCGCCTCAAAGCTAGATACGCAGTATTTT
>NA|TRBJ2-6|few|TRBV27
CASSFRQLSGANVLTF
TGTGCCAGCAGTTTTAGACAACTCTCTGGGGCCAACGTCCTGACTTTC
>TRBD1|TRBJ2-7|NA|TRBV28
CASTTGGTGTPYEEYF
TGTGCCAGCACCACCGGCGGGACAGGGACCCCCTACGAGGAGTACTTC
>NA|TRBJ2-1|few|TRBV6-5
CASSYPGRNEQFF
TGTGCCAGCAGTTACCCGGGGCGCAATGAGCAGTTCTTC
>TRBD1|TRBJ2-7|NA|TRBV3-1
CASSQGRGEQYF
TGTGCCAGCAGCCAAGGCAGGGGGGAGCAGTACTTC
>TRBD2|TRBJ2-3|few|TRBV9
CASSPGTTLTDTQYF
TGTGCCAGCAGCCCAGGGACTACTCTCACAGATACGCAGTATTTT
>NA|TRBJ2-1|NA|TRBV5-1
CASSLWQGGDNEQFF
TGCGCCAGCAGCTTGTGGCAGGGGGGGGACAATGAGCAGTTCTTC
>TRBD1|TRBJ1-2|NA|TRBV11-1
CASSLAGGDRDAHNGYTF
TGTGCCAGCAGCTTAGCGGGTGGCGACAGGGACGCTCACAACGGCTACACCTTC
>NA|TRBJ2-1|few|TRBV6-5
CASSYSRASIQFF
TGTGCCAGCAGTTACTCCCGGGCATCCATACAGTTCTTC
>NA|TRBJ2-5|few|TRBV7-9
CASTSRAGLQETQYF
TGTGCCAGCACCTCGCGCGCAGGACTCCAAGAGACCCAGTACTTC
>NA|TRBJ2-3|many|TRBV5-1
CASSHSTDTQYF
TGTGCCAGCAGCCACAGCACAGATACGCAGTATTTT
>TRBD2|TRBJ2-7|NA|TRBV11-3
CASSPTSGPTYEQYF
TGTGCCAGCAGCCCGACTAGCGGGCCCACCTACGAGCAGTACTTC
>NA|TRBJ2-7|many|TRBV29-1
CSVLGHHYEQYF
TGCAGCGTCCTTGGGCATCACTACGAGCAGTACTTC
>TRBD1|TRBJ2-1|NA|TRBV6-1
CASSDRDRDGSYNEQFF
TGTGCCAGCAGTGACCGAGACAGGGACGGGTCCTACAATGAGCAGTTCTTC
>TRBD2|TRBJ2-7|NA|TRBV7-2
CASMLTGGTYEQYF
TGTGCCAGCATGCTAACGGGAGGGACCTACGAGCAGTACTTC
>NA|TRBJ2-1|NA|TRBV5-1
CASSLTVQGSNEQFF
TGCGCCAGCAGCTTGACGGTCCAGGGGTCCAATGAGCAGTTCTTC
>NA|TRBJ2-5|many|TRBV10-3
CAISAPNSETQYF
TGTGCCATCAGTGCCCCGAATTCGGAGACCCAGTACTTC
>TRBD1|TRBJ2-4|NA|TRBV5-6
CASSFGQGIIQYF
TGTGCCAGCAGCTTCGGACAGGGGATCATTCAGTACTTC
>NA|TRBJ1-2|NA|TRBV20-1
CSARGQGHYGYTF
TGCAGTGCTAGAGGGCAGGGCCACTATGGCTACACCTTC
>NA|TRBJ2-3|many|TRBV7-9
CASSLLATSTDTQYF
TGTGCCAGCAGCTTACTAGCGACAAGCACAGATACGCAGTATTTT
>NA|TRBJ2-1|few|TRBV6-8
CASSYAGFYNEQFF
TGTGCCAGCAGTTACGCGGGGTTCTACAATGAGCAGTTCTTC